The clone carrying this T cell receptor (beta chain) was seen just once. The antigen remains undetermined. Splitting the CD4+ cells yielded a CD45RA+ naive subset and a CD45RA-negative memory subset. The sample belongs to a study of shared clonotypes between healthy human individuals. Study-wide context: Donors had three CD4 naive, three CD4 memory, two CD8 naive and one CD8 memory plate apiece.

Points from the study as a whole: Naive subsets generally had larger estimated richness than memory subsets. Generation probabilities of non-shared clonotypes were lower (relative to those shared by all four donors).

The CDR3 totals 15 residues. Germline CDR1 is MNHNS and CDR2 is SASEGT. With V trimmed by 6 bases and J by 7 bases, 9 bases remained unmatched. Only in-frame clones appear in the TCRdb table, and some are missing; sequencing was by immunoSEQ multiplex PCR. This table holds roughly 1.4 million clones, approximately 98.5% found once. The chain joins TRBV6-1 to TRBJ2-2, with 9 bases lining up with TRBD2. The sequencing input was naive CD4+ T cells sorted from blood. The sample's subset: CD45RA+ positively selected. The clonotype comes from a man aged 30 to 45 in good health. The CDR3 here is CASRAWREGVGELFF. The CDR3 region has the DNA TGTGCCAGCAGGGCCTGGCGGGAGGGTGTCGGGGAGCTGTTTTTT.